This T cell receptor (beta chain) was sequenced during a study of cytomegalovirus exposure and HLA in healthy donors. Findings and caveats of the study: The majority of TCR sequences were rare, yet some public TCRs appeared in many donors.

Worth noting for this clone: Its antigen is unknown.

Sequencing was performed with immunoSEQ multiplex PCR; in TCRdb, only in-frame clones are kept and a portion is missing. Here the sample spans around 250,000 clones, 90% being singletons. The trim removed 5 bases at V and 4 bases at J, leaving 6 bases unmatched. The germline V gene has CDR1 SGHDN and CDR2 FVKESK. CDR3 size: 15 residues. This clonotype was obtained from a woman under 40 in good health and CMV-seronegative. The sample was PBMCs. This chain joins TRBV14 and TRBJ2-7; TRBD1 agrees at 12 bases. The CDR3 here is CASSMGTGGGYEQYF. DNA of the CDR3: TGTGCCAGCAGCATGGGGACAGGGGGCGGATACGAGCAGTACTTC.